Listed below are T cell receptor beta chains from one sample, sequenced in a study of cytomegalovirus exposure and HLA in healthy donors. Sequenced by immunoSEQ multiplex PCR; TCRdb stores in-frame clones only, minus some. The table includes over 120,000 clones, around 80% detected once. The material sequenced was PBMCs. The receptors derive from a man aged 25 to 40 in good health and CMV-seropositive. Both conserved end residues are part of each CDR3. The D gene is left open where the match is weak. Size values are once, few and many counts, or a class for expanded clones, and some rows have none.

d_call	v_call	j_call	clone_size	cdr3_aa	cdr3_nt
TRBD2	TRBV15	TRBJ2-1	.	CATSRGPGTSGNNEQFF	TGTGCCACCAGCAGAGGTCCTGGGACTAGCGGGAACAATGAGCAGTTCTTC
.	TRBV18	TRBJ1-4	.	CASSPTGGIEKLFF	TGTGCCAGCTCACCAACGGGGGGCATCGAAAAACTGTTTTTT
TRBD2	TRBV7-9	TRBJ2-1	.	CASSITSGRANEQFF	TGTGCCAGCAGCATAACTAGCGGGAGGGCCAATGAGCAGTTCTTC
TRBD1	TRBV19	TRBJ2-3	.	CASSIQGAADTQYF	TGTGCCAGTAGTATCCAGGGGGCTGCAGATACGCAGTATTTT
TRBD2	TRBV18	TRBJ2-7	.	CASSPGLAGRDEQYF	TGTGCCAGCTCACCTGGACTAGCGGGAAGGGACGAGCAGTACTTC
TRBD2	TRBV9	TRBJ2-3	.	CASSVAGGRVTDTQYF	TGTGCCAGCAGCGTAGCGGGAGGGCGCGTCACAGATACGCAGTATTTT
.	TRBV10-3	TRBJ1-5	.	CAISESGRGVSQPQHF	TGTGCCATCAGTGAGTCGGGCAGGGGAGTCAGTCAGCCCCAGCATTTT
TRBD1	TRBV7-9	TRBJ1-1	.	CASSHRTGHTEAFF	TGTGCCAGCAGCCACCGGACAGGTCACACTGAAGCTTTCTTT
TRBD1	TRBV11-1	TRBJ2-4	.	CASSERTGGVNIQYF	TGTGCCAGCAGCGAACGGACAGGGGGAGTAAACATTCAGTACTTC
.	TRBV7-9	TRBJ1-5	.	CASSFSGQSTVSNQPQHF	TGTGCCAGCAGCTTCTCAGGACAGTCCACGGTTAGCAATCAGCCCCAGCATTTT
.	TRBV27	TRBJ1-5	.	CASSLTENQPQHF	TGTGCCAGCAGTTTGACTGAGAATCAGCCCCAGCATTTT
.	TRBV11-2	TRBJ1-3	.	CASSFPGQNSGNTIYF	TGTGCCAGCAGCTTTCCCGGACAGAACTCTGGAAACACCATATATTTT
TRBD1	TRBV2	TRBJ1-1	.	CASSEAGQLGTEAFF	TGTGCCAGCAGTGAAGCGGGACAGCTGGGCACTGAAGCTTTCTTT
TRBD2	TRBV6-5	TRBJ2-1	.	CASSSGLAGNNEQFF	TGTGCCAGCAGTTCGGGACTAGCGGGAAACAATGAGCAGTTCTTC
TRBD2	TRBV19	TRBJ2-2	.	CATSPSSGDGELFF	TGTGCCACTTCTCCCTCTAGCGGGGACGGGGAGCTGTTTTTT
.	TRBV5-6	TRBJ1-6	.	CASTIQEFNSPLHF	TGTGCCAGCACAATACAGGAGTTTAATTCACCCCTCCACTTT
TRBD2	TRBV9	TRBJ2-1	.	CASSVVGTSGTYNEQFF	TGTGCCAGCAGCGTAGTTGGAACTAGCGGGACGTACAATGAGCAGTTCTTC
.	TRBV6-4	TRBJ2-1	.	CASSETASALYNEQFF	TGTGCCAGCAGTGAGACGGCTAGCGCGCTCTACAATGAGCAGTTCTTC
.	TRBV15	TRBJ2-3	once	CATSSAVVADTQYF	TGTGCCACCAGCAGCGCCGTCGTCGCGGATACGCAGTATTTT
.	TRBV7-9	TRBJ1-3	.	CASSLAQLIPGNTIYF	TGTGCCAGCAGCTTAGCCCAGTTGATTCCTGGAAACACCATATATTTT
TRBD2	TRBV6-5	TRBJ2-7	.	CASSPGLVPSEQYF	TGTGCCAGCAGTCCAGGACTAGTCCCTAGCGAGCAGTACTTC
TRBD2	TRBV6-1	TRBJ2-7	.	CASIPLGLLPYEQYF	TGTGCCAGCATCCCCCTGGGACTACTACCCTACGAGCAGTACTTC
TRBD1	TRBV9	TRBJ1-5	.	CASSVGTGGNQPQHF	TGTGCCAGCAGCGTAGGGACAGGGGGTAATCAGCCCCAGCATTTT
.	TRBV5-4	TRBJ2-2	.	CASSSGLNTGELFF	TGTGCCAGCAGCTCAGGGTTGAACACCGGGGAGCTGTTTTTT
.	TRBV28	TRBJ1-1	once	CASSPRGGEAEAFF	TGTGCCAGCAGTCCTAGGGGGGGGGAGGCTGAAGCTTTCTTT
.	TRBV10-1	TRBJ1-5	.	CASSDGRQGMKDNQPQHF	TGCGCCAGCAGTGACGGAAGGCAGGGGATGAAGGACAATCAGCCCCAGCATTTT
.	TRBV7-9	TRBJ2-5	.	CASSNVIRQGGDPQETQYF	TGTGCCAGCAGCAATGTAATTCGACAGGGAGGCGACCCCCAAGAGACCCAGTACTTC
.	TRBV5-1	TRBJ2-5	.	CASTSSSTSETQYF	TGCGCCAGCACTTCGAGTAGCACCTCGGAGACCCAGTACTTC
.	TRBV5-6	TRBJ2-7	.	CASSLSGSTYEQYF	TGTGCCAGCAGCCTTTCAGGATCAACCTACGAGCAGTACTTC
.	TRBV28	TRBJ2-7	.	CASSLYGGARYEQYF	TGTGCCAGCAGTTTATACGGAGGGGCAAGGTACGAGCAGTACTTC
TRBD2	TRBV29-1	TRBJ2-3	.	CSVEAAGGAPGDTQYF	TGCAGCGTGGAAGCAGCGGGGGGCGCCCCTGGAGATACGCAGTATTTT
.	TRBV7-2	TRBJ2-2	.	CASSLGIQGIAGELFF	TGTGCCAGCAGCTTAGGTATCCAGGGGATAGCCGGGGAGCTGTTTTTT
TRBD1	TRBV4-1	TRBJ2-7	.	CASSQVGQGIYEQYF	TGCGCCAGCAGCCAAGTGGGACAGGGGATCTACGAGCAGTACTTC